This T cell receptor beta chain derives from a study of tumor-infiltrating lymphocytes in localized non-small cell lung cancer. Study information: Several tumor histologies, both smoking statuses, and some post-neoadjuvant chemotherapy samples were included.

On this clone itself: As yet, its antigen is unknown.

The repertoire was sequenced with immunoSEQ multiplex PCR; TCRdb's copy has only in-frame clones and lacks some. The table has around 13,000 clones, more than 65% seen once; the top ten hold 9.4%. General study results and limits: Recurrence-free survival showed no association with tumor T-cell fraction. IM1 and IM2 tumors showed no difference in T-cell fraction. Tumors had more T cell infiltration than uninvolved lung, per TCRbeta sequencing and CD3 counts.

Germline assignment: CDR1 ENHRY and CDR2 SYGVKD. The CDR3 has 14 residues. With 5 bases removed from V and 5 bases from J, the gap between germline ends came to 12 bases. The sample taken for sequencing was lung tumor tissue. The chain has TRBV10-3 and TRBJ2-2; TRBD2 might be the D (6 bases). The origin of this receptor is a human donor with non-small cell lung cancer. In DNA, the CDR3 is TGTGCCATCAGTTCAGGACTACAGACCGGGGAGCTGTTTTTT. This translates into CAISSGLQTGELFF.